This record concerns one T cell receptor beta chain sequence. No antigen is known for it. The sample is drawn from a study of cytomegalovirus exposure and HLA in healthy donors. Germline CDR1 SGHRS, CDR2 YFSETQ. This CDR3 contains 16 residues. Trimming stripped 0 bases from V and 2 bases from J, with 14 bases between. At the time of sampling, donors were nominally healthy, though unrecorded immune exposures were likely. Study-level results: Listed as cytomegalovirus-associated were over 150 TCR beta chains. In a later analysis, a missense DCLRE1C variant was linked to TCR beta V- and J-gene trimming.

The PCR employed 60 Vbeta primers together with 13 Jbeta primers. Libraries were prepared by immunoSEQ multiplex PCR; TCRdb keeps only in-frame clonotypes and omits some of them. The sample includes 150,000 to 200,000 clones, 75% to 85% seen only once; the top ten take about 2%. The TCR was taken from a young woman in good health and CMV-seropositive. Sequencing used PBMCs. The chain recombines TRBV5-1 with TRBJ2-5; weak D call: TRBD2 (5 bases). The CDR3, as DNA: TGCGCCAGCAGCTTGGCGGCTAGCCGGGGTCAAGAGACCCAGTACTTC. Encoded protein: CASSLAASRGQETQYF.